The 8 T cell receptor beta chains below come from one sample, sequenced in a study of OX40 agonist ivuxolimab in advanced cancers. Repertoires were generated with immunoSEQ multiplex PCR, while TCRdb's copy carries only in-frame clones and drops some. The profile shows around 70,000 clones, around nine tenths of them singletons. Sequenced here: CD4+ or CD8+ T cells sorted from blood, sampled in a trial of the OX40 agonist ivuxolimab. These receptors all stem from an adult with an advanced solid tumor such as melanoma, head and neck, liver or kidney cancer.

V gene TRBV20-1 combines with J gene TRBJ2-5; unclear D gene. V gave up 4 bases and J gave up 5 bases, with 8 bases separating them. This CDR3 is 11 amino acids long. CDR1 DFQATT and CDR2 SNEGSKA come from the germline V gene (reference sequence). The CDR3 region is CSANSGETQYF. CDR3 DNA: TGCAGTGCTAACTCTGGGGAGACCCAGTACTTC.

In this sample, this clone turned up a few times. The chain recombines TRBV9 with TRBJ2-5, with D possibly TRBD2 on 6 matching bases. CDR3 length: 14 amino acids. Germline V gene data show CDR1 as SGDLS and CDR2 as YYNGEE. V was shortened by 0 bases and J by 5 bases, with 11 bases between the two germline ends. In nucleotides, the CDR3 is TGTGCCAGCAGCGTAGCCCGGGGGATGGAGACCCAGTACTTC. It yields the protein CASSVARGMETQYF.

The chain employs TRBV19 and TRBJ2-7; maybe TRBD1 (6 bases). The V gene's germline CDR1 is LNHDA and CDR2 SQIVND (reference sequence). Between the trimmed V and J ends, which lost 3 bases and 4 bases, there was a span of 22 bases. The length of the CDR3 is 17 residues. CDR3 protein: CASSIGGVGLWAYEQYF. The CDR3 nucleotides are TGTGCCAGTAGTATTGGGGGCGTAGGTCTTTGGGCGTACGAGCAGTACTTC.

This rearrangement joins TRBV5-1 to TRBJ1-6; 9 bases are a match to TRBD1. The V gene's germline CDR1 is SGHRS and CDR2 YFSETQ. CDR3 length: 15 amino acids. V lost 0 bases to trimming and J lost 9 bases; unmatched junction nucleotides: 4. The CDR3 protein is CASSLGGDRASPLHF. CDR3 nucleotide sequence: TGCGCCAGCAGCTTGGGAGGGGACAGGGCTTCACCCCTCCACTTT.

V is TRBV18 and J is TRBJ1-1; no reliable D call. The CDR3 runs 15 residues. CDR1 is KGHSH, CDR2 LQKENI, per germline. V lost 6 bases and J 4 bases, leaving 18 bases between the germline ends. CDR3 coding DNA: TGTGCCAGCTCGGGTAGGACCGCGGAGGGCACTGAAGCTTTCTTT. It is translated as CASSGRTAEGTEAFF.

CDR3 sequence: CAWSVLGGTEAFF. In nucleotides, the CDR3 is TGTGCCTGGAGTGTTCTGGGAGGAACTGAAGCTTTCTTT. The V gene is TRBV30, the J gene TRBJ1-1; the D is unclear. CDR3 size: 13 residues. V shed 0 bases and J shed 5 bases, with 10 bases lying between them. Germline V lookup: CDR1 GTSNPN, CDR2 SVGIG (reference sequence).

The chain employs TRBV6-5 and TRBJ2-5, with 8 bases that match TRBD1. J lost 4 bases, V lost 10 bases, and 14 bases had no gene match. The V gene's germline CDR1 is MNHEY and CDR2 SVGAGI. The length of the CDR3 is 15 residues. The CDR3 reads CATRGAGGFGETQYF. In nucleotides, the CDR3 is TGTGCCACCAGGGGGGCAGGGGGCTTTGGAGAGACCCAGTACTTC.

This clone was recorded once. The sample carries other DNA sequences with the same CDR3. The chain recombines TRBV5-1 with TRBJ2-5; TRBD1 matches 7 bases. The CDR3 totals 14 residues. CDR1 and CDR2 from the germline V gene are SGHRS and YFSETQ. Trimming took 4 bases from V and 1 from J; bases not matched to a gene: 4. The CDR3 loop is CASSLGQFQETQYF. CDR3 sequence (DNA): TGCGCCAGCAGCCTGGGACAGTTCCAAGAGACCCAGTACTTC.